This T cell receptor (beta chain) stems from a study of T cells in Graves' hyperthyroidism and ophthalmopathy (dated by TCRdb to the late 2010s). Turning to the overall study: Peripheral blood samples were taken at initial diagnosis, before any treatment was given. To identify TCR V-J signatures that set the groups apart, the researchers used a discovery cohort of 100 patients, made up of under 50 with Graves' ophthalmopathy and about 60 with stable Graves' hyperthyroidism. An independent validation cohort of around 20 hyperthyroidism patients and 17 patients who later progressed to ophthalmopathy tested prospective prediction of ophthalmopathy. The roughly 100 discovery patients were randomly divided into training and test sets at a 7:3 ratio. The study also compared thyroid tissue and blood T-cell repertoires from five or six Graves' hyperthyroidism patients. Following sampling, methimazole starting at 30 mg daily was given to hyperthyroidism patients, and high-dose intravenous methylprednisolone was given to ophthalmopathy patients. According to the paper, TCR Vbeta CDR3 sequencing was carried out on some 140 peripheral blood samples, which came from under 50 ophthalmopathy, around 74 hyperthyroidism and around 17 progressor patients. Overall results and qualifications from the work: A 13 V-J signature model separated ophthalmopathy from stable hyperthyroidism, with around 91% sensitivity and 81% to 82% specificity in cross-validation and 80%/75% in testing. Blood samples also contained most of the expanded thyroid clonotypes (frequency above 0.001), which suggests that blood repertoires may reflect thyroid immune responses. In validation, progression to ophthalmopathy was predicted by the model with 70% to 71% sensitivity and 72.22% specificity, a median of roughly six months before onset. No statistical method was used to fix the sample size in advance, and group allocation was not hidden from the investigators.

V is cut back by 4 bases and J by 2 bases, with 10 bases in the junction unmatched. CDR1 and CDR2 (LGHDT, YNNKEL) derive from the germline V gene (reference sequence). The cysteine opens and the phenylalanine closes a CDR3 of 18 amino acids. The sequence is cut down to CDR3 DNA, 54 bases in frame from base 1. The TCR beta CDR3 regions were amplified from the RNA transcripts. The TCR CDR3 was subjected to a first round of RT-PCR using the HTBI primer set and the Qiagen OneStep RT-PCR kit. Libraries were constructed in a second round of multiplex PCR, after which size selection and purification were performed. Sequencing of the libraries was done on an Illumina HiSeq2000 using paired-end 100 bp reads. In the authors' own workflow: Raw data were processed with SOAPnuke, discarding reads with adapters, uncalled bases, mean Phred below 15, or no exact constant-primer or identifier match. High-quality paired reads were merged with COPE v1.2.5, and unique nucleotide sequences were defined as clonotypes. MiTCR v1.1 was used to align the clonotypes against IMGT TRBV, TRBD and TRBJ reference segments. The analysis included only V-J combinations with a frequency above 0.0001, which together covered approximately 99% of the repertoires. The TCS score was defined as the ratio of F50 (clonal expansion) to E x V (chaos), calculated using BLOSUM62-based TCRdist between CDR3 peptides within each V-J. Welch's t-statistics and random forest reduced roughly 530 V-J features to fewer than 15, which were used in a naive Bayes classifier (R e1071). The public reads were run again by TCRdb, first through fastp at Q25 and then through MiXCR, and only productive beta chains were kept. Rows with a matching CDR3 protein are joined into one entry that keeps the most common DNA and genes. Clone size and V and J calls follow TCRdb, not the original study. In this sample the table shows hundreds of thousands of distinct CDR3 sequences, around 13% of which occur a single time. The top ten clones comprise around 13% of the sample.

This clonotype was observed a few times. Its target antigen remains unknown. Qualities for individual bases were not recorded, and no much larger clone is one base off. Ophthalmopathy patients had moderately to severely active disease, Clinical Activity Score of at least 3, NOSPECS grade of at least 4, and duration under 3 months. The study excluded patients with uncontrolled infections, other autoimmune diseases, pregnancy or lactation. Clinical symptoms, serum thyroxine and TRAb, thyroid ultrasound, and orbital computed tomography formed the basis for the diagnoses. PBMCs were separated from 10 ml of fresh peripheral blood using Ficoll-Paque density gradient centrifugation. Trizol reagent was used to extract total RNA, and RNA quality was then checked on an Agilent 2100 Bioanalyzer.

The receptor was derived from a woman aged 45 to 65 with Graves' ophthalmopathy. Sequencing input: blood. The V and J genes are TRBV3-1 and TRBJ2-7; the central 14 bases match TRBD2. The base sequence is TGTGCCAGCAGCCGGGGGACTAGCGGGAGAATTATCCCCTACGAGCAGTACTTC. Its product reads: CASSRGTSGRIIPYEQYF.